Listed here are 25 T cell receptor beta chains from one sample, sequenced in a study of blood T cell repertoires in COVID-19. Assay used: immunoSEQ multiplex PCR; TCRdb lists only in-frame clones, some missing. This table holds 280,000 or so clones, more than 75% found once. Sequences were obtained from peripheral blood. These TCRs come from a woman in her twenties or thirties who had recovered from COVID-19.

V and J are TRBV7-2 and TRBJ2-2, with 13 positions matching TRBD2. V gave up 5 bases and J gave up 6 bases; unmatched junction bases: 6. The length of the CDR3 is 16 residues. Germline V gene data show CDR1 as SGHTA and CDR2 as FQGNSA. Written as DNA, the CDR3 is TGTGCCAGCAGCCACGGACTAGCGGGAGTTGCCGGGGAGCTGTTTTTT. It encodes CASSHGLAGVAGELFF. Drawing the rest from reference TRBV7-2 and TRBJ2-2, the complete variable domain is GAGVSQSPSNKVTEKGKDVELRCDPISGHTALYWYRQSLGQGLEFLIYFQGNSAPDKSGLPSDRFSAERTGGSVSTLTIQRTQQEDSAVYLCASSHGLAGVAGELFFGEGSRLTVL.

This clone was detected once. V is TRBV3-1 (or the pseudogene TRBV3-2) and J is TRBJ2-1, with TRBD2 identical over 9 bases. In germline, CDR1 is LGHDT, CDR2 YNNKEL (reference sequence). V shed 2 bases and J 7 bases; nucleotides not matched to a gene: 9. The CDR3 contains 16 residues. CDR3 in DNA: TGTGCCAGCAGCCAACTACCTAGCGGGATTGTGAATGAGCAGTTCTTC. Protein product: CASSQLPSGIVNEQFF.

The genes are TRBV9 and TRBJ1-1, with 7 bases matching TRBD1. Germline CDR1 reads SGDLS; CDR2 reads YYNGEE. This CDR3 region has 15 residues. V trimming: 4 bases; J trimming: 1 base; junction bases outside the gene matches: 7. CDR3 in DNA: TGTGCCAGCAGCAGGGACAGCAAAACGAACACTGAAGCTTTCTTT. It is translated as CASSRDSKTNTEAFF.

The chain is built from TRBV24-1 and TRBJ1-2, with 10 bases matching TRBD1. Germline lookup yields CDR1 KGHDR and CDR2 SFDVKD. V shed 3 bases, J shed 8 bases, and the junction held 5 bases outside the gene matches. The CDR3 is 14 amino acids. The CDR3 loop reads CATSDPGTGEGYTF. CDR3 DNA: TGTGCCACCAGTGATCCCGGGACAGGGGAAGGCTACACCTTC.

The chain employs TRBV7-8 and TRBJ2-7; D is ambiguous. The germline gives CDR1 SGHVS, CDR2 FQNEAQ. Trimming left V 5 bases short and J 3 bases short, with 11 bases between. The CDR3 has 13 residues. CDR3 amino acids: CASSPGSRYEQYF. CDR3 DNA sequence: TGTGCCAGCAGCCCCGGGTCCCGCTACGAGCAGTACTTC.

This chain joins TRBV18 and TRBJ1-2; D unresolved. The CDR3 length is 12 residues. The germline V gene has CDR1 KGHSH and CDR2 LQKENI. The V and J ends lost 4 bases and 10 bases respectively, with 13 bases between them. The CDR3 nucleotides read TGTGCCAGCTCACATGACATTCTTGTCTACACCTTC. It translates to CASSHDILVYTF.

The chain joins TRBV19 to TRBJ1-5; no clear D gene. The CDR3 extends over 16 amino acids. Germline loops: CDR1 LNHDA, CDR2 SQIVND (reference sequence). V shed 6 bases and J shed 0 bases, with 15 bases lying between them. As DNA, the CDR3 is TGTGCCAGTAGCACCGAGTCGGGGTATAGCAATCAGCCCCAGCATTTT. It codes for CASSTESGYSNQPQHF.

The chain uses TRBV6-5 and TRBJ1-2; no definite D call. This CDR3 spans 12 amino acids. Germline V gives CDR1 MNHEY, CDR2 SVGAGI. The germline V and J ends were trimmed by 6 bases and 7 bases, with 12 bases remaining between them. CDR3 DNA sequence: TGTGCCAGCAGCCCCGGACTGGGTGGCTACACCTTC. It is translated as CASSPGLGGYTF.

This clone was observed once. The rearrangement joins TRBV5-6 to TRBJ1-2; 10 bases align to TRBD1. CDR3 length: 15 amino acids. The junction had 7 bases not matched to a gene; V was cut back by 4 bases and J by 4 bases. Per the germline V gene, CDR1 is SGHDT and CDR2 is YYEEEE. The CDR3 region is CASSRGQGIGYGYTF. In nucleotides, the CDR3 is TGTGCCAGCAGCAGGGGACAGGGGATCGGCTATGGCTACACCTTC.

V gene TRBV19 combines with J gene TRBJ2-1; 8 bases fit TRBD1. With V trimmed by 2 bases and J by 7 bases, 4 bases remained unmatched. The CDR3 totals 14 residues. CDR1 and CDR2 (germline): LNHDA, SQIVND (reference sequence). In DNA form, the CDR3 reads TGTGCCAGTAGTATATCTACAGGGGGAAATGAGCAGTTCTTC. Translation gives CASSISTGGNEQFF. The whole variable domain, remainder taken from reference TRBV19 and TRBJ2-1, is DGGITQSPKYLFRKEGQNVTLSCEQNLNHDAMYWYRQDPGQGLRLIYYSQIVNDFQKGDIAEGYSVSREKKESFPLTVTSAQKNPTAFYLCASSISTGGNEQFFGPGTRLTVL.

The chain recombines TRBV5-8 with TRBJ1-5, with 11 bases fitting TRBD1. CDR1 SGHTS and CDR2 YDEGEE come from the germline V gene. V lost 3 bases, J lost 4 bases, and 6 bases stayed unmatched. The CDR3 is made up of 16 amino acids. DNA of the CDR3: TGTGCCAGCAGCTCAGGACAGGGGGCTATTAATCAGCCCCAGCATTTT. Translated: CASSSGQGAINQPQHF.

The V call is TRBV27, the J call TRBJ2-7, with D possibly being TRBD2 (6 bases). The length of the CDR3 is 14 residues. V was pared by 7 bases and J by 4 bases, with 17 bases between. The germline CDR1 and CDR2 sequences are MNHEY and SMNVEV (reference sequence). The CDR3, as DNA: TGTGCCAGCACCGGCGACGGGGGTGGGTACGAGCAGTACTTC. This translates into CASTGDGGGYEQYF.

The V call is TRBV20-1, the J call TRBJ2-7; no clear D gene. CDR1 and CDR2 (germline): DFQATT, SNEGSKA (reference sequence). The V end lost 5 bases, the J end lost 5 bases, and 10 bases lay between the germline ends. CDR3 length: 11 residues. Here the CDR3 reads CSAHYLNEQYF. The CDR3 bases are TGCAGTGCTCATTATCTAAACGAGCAGTACTTC.

The chain is built from TRBV11-3 and TRBJ2-3; D is possibly TRBD1 (6 bases). V gave up 1 base and J gave up 6 bases, with 23 bases separating them. The V gene's germline CDR1 is SGHNT and CDR2 YENEEA. CDR3 length: 18 amino acids. The CDR3 spells CASSLGSPGAAHRDTQYF. The CDR3 nucleotides read TGTGCCAGCAGCTTAGGAAGTCCAGGGGCAGCCCATCGGGATACGCAGTATTTT.

The V and J genes are TRBV20-1 and TRBJ2-5, with D possibly TRBD2 on 6 matching bases. The V end lost 3 bases, the J end lost 1 base, and 21 bases lay between the germline ends. Per the germline V gene, CDR1 is DFQATT and CDR2 is SNEGSKA (reference sequence). The CDR3 contains 17 residues. The CDR3 nucleotides read TGCAGTGCTAGTCGGAGGGCCGGCCTAAAGTCCCAAGAGACCCAGTACTTC. Translation: CSASRRAGLKSQETQYF.

The chain employs TRBV9 and TRBJ2-7; 7 bases fit TRBD2. Germline-derived CDR1 and CDR2 are SGDLS and YYNGEE. The V segment lost 3 bases and the J segment 5 bases; nucleotides outside the gene matches: 8. The CDR3 covers 14 residues. The CDR3 region has the DNA TGTGCCAGCAGCGGAGGACTAGGAGAAAACGAGCAGTACTTC. It specifies CASSGGLGENEQYF.

Worth noting for this clone: Other DNA sequences in the same sample also yield this CDR3. V and J are TRBV6-5 and TRBJ1-3; D is unresolved. CDR1 is MNHEY, CDR2 SVGAGI, per germline. This CDR3 contains 15 residues. The ends were cut back, 9 bases at V and 0 bases at J, with 15 bases in the middle. The CDR3 is CASSNAQISGNTIYF. The CDR3 nucleotides read TGTGCCAGTAGCAACGCGCAAATCTCTGGAAACACCATATATTTT.

J is TRBJ1-2 and V is TRBV20-1; TRBD1 matches at 8 bases. This CDR3 has 14 amino acids. V lost 3 bases to trimming and J lost 12 bases; unmatched junction nucleotides: 15. Germline CDR1 reads DFQATT; CDR2 reads SNEGSKA (reference sequence). CDR3 nucleotides: TGCAGTGCTAGTCCCCCGGACAGGGATAGTGATGACACCTTC. Protein: CSASPPDRDSDDTF.

The chain uses TRBV28 and TRBJ2-3; TRBD1 agrees at 10 bases. The CDR3 is 15 amino acids. J lost 4 bases, V lost 6 bases, and 7 bases had no gene match. Germline V gene sequence: CDR1 MDHEN, CDR2 SYDVKM. As DNA, the CDR3 is TGTGCCAGCAGCCGAGACAGGGGGCGAGCAGATACGCAGTATTTT. Translated, it gives CASSRDRGRADTQYF.

The V call is TRBV18, the J call TRBJ1-1, with 7 bases matching TRBD1. Germline V gives CDR1 KGHSH, CDR2 LQKENI. The CDR3 has 14 amino acids. V shed 5 bases and J 8 bases; nucleotides not matched to a gene: 11. The CDR3 DNA follows: TGTGCCAGCTCAACACAGGGGTCGGGGGGGGAAGCTTTCTTT. Protein: CASSTQGSGGEAFF.

The rearrangement links TRBV28 to TRBJ2-7; possibly TRBD1 for D (6 bases). CDR1 and CDR2 from the germline V gene are MDHEN and SYDVKM. The V and J ends lost 5 bases and 4 bases respectively, with 15 bases between them. The length of the CDR3 is 14 residues. This chain's CDR3 is CASSAGTLVYEQYF. CDR3 nucleotides: TGTGCCAGCAGTGCCGGGACACTGGTTTACGAGCAGTACTTC.

The chain recombines TRBV11-2 with TRBJ2-1, with 12 bases lining up with TRBD2. V was pared by 5 bases and J by 3 bases, with 14 bases of the junction left unmatched. Germline V gene data show CDR1 as SGHAT and CDR2 as FQNNGV. This CDR3 has 19 residues. The chain's CDR3 is CASSQKGLAGGTNYNEQFF. CDR3 DNA: TGTGCCAGCAGCCAAAAAGGGCTAGCGGGAGGGACAAACTACAATGAGCAGTTCTTC. Full variable domain (outside the CDR3, taken from reference TRBV11-2 and TRBJ2-1): EAGVAQSPRYKIIEKRQSVAFWCNPISGHATLYWYQQILGQGPKLLIQFQNNGVVDDSQLPKDRFSAERLKGVDSTLKIQPAKLEDSAVYLCASSQKGLAGGTNYNEQFFGPGTRLTVL.

The gene calls are TRBV5-6 and TRBJ2-1; 7 nucleotides line up with TRBD1. Germline CDR1 SGHDT, CDR2 YYEEEE. The CDR3 is 12 amino acids. Trimming at V came to 3 bases and at J to 14 bases, leaving 8 bases not matched to a gene. For the CDR3, the DNA is TGTGCCAGCAGCTCCACCAGGGGGTACAAGTTCTTC. Its protein product is CASSSTRGYKFF.

The rearrangement joins TRBV2 to TRBJ2-5; no firm D call. The CDR3 is 12 residues long. Trimming shortened V by 1 base and J by 5 bases, and 5 bases separated the two germline ends. Germline V gene lookup returns CDR1 SNHLY and CDR2 FYNNEI. The CDR3 DNA is TGTGCCAGCAGTGAAGTTCGGGAGACCCAGTACTTC. Translating it yields CASSEVRETQYF.

The CDR3 DNA is TGTGCCAGCAGCCAAGGGGACAGGGAGACCTACGAGCAGTACTTC. Translating it yields CASSQGDRETYEQYF. The V gene is TRBV4-2, the J gene TRBJ2-7; 9 bases are shared with TRBD1. The CDR3 spans 15 residues. Germline V gene lookup returns CDR1 LGHNA and CDR2 YNFKEQ. Trimming at V came to 1 base and at J to 2 bases, leaving 3 bases not matched to a gene.